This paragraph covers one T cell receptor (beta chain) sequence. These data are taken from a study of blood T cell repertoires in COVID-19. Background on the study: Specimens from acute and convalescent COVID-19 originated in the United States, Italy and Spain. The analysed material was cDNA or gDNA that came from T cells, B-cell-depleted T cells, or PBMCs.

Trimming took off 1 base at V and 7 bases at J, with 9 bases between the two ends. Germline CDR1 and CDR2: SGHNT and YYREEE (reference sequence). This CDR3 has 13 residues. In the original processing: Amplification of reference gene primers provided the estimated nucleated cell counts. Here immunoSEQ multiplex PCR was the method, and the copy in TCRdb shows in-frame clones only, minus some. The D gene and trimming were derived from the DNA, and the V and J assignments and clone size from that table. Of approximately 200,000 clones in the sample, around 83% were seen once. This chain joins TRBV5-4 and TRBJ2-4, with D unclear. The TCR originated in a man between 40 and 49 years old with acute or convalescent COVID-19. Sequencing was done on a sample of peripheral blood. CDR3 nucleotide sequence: TGTGCCAGCAGCTTGCCAGAAACCAACATTCAGTACTTC. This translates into CASSLPETNIQYF. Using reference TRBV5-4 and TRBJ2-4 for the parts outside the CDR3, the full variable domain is ETGVTQSPTHLIKTRGQQVTLRCSSQSGHNTVSWYQQALGQGPQFIFQYYREEENGRGNFPPRFSGLQFPNYSSELNVNALELDDSALYLCASSLPETNIQYFGAGTRLSVL.